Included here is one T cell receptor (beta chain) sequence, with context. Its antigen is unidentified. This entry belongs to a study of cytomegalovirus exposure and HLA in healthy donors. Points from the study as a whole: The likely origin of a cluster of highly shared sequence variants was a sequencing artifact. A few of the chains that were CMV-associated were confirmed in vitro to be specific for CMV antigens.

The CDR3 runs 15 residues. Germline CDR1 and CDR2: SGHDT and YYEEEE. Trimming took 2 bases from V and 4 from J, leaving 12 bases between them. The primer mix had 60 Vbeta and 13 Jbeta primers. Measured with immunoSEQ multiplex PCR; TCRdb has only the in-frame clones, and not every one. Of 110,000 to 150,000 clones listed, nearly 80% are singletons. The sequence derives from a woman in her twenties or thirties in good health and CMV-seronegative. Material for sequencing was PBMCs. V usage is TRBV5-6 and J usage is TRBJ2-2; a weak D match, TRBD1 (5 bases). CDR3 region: CASSFVGRSTGELFF. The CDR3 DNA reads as TGTGCCAGCAGCTTCGTGGGGCGCAGCACCGGGGAGCTGTTTTTT.